The sample holds one count of the clone carrying this TCR beta chain. Antigen unknown. The data were obtained in a study of shared clonotypes between healthy human individuals. Background on the study: Per donor, CD8 memory used one plate, CD8 naive used two, CD4 memory used three and CD4 naive used three. Broader study findings: Limited genetic and exposure-history diversity came from having few donors. The study found roughly 5% of naive CD4 clonotypes shared across a handful of donors.

Within Nashville, Tennessee resided all donors, each a Caucasian adult. The repertoire was sequenced with immunoSEQ multiplex PCR; TCRdb's copy has only in-frame clones and lacks some. The table has roughly 100,000 clones, about 70% seen once. This CDR3 spans 16 amino acids. The germline V and J ends were trimmed by 0 bases and 10 bases, with 16 bases remaining between them. The germline V gene encodes CDR1 MGHDK and CDR2 SYGVNS. This TCR was recovered from a woman aged 30 to 39 in good health. The chain uses TRBV25-1 and TRBJ1-6; D possibly corresponds to TRBD1 (5 bases). Specimen: memory CD8+ T cells sorted from blood. Subset defined: CD45RO+ cells pooled with CCR7-negative TemRA cells. CDR3 sequence (DNA): TGTGCCAGCAGTGAATATGTGGAGGGGCTTGGCTCACCCCTCCACTTT. Translation gives CASSEYVEGLGSPLHF.